Shown below are 30 T cell receptor beta chains from a single sample sequenced in a study of STAT5B mutations in CD4+ large granular lymphocyte leukemia. Generated by immunoSEQ multiplex PCR, the TCRdb table keeps only in-frame clones and is missing some. Here the sample spans several thousand clones, 76% being singletons. The material sequenced was PBMCs. The receptors stem from a woman in her sixties or seventies with CD4+ T-cell large granular lymphocyte leukemia.

The V call is TRBV28, the J call TRBJ1-5; TRBD1 matches at 9 bases. V lost 5 bases and J lost 3; bases outside the gene matches: 5. The germline V gene has CDR1 MDHEN and CDR2 SYDVKM. The CDR3 extends over 15 amino acids. The CDR3, as DNA: TGTGCCAGCAGTCGGACAGGGGCCTTCAATCAGCCCCAGCATTTT. Translation: CASSRTGAFNQPQHF.

The CDR3 spells CASSVATGPYPYEQYF. DNA for the CDR3: TGTGCCAGCAGCGTAGCTACAGGGCCTTACCCCTACGAGCAGTACTTC. The chain joins TRBV9 to TRBJ2-7, with a weak D call TRBD1 (6 bases). The germline CDR1 and CDR2 sequences are SGDLS and YYNGEE. This CDR3 is built from 16 residues. V was shortened by 0 bases and J by 2 bases, with 15 bases between the two germline ends.

This sequence joins TRBV7-8 and TRBJ1-6; D not certain. V gave up 3 bases and J gave up 9 bases, with 9 bases separating them. The CDR3 sequence is 13 residues long. The germline CDR1 and CDR2 sequences are SGHVS and FQNEAQ. CDR3 protein: CASSFSDGSPLHF. Written as DNA, the CDR3 is TGTGCCAGCAGCTTTAGCGATGGTTCACCCCTCCACTTT.

V is TRBV4-3 and J is TRBJ1-1; D remains ambiguous. Germline lookup yields CDR1 LGHNA and CDR2 YSLEER. This CDR3 comprises 15 residues. V was clipped by 0 bases and J by 0 bases, with 8 bases between them. This CDR3 reads CASSQELGLNTEAFF. The CDR3 DNA sequence: TGCGCCAGCAGCCAAGAGTTAGGGCTGAACACTGAAGCTTTCTTT.

The chain uses TRBV30 and TRBJ2-7; 11 bases line up with TRBD2. The J segment lost 4 bases and the V segment lost 5 bases, leaving 7 bases of the junction unmatched. The CDR3 consists of 14 residues. CDR1 and CDR2 from the germline V gene are GTSNPN and SVGIG (reference sequence). The CDR3 DNA follows: TGTGCCTGGGAAAAGACTAGCGGGATATACGAGCAGTACTTC. Its protein product is CAWEKTSGIYEQYF.

This clone showed up just a few times. The J gene is TRBJ1-3, the V gene TRBV28; D is undetermined. V shed 3 bases and J shed 1 base, with 7 bases lying between them. CDR3 size: 14 residues. CDR1 is MDHEN and CDR2 is SYDVKM in the germline V gene. CDR3 sequence reads: CASSFQTSGNTIYF. As DNA, the CDR3 is TGTGCCAGCAGTTTTCAGACATCTGGAAACACCATATATTTT.

There are a few counts of this clone. This chain uses TRBV2 with TRBJ1-1; D gene unclear. CDR3 length: 16 residues. From germline, CDR1 is SNHLY and CDR2 FYNNEI. With 4 bases removed from V and 0 bases from J, the gap between germline ends came to 15 bases. CDR3 sequence (DNA): TGTGCCAGCAGTGTTCAGCTAATAGGGATGAACACTGAAGCTTTCTTT. Translation gives CASSVQLIGMNTEAFF.

This chain links TRBV5-6 with TRBJ2-7, with 9 nucleotides matching TRBD2. The V gene's germline CDR1 is SGHDT and CDR2 YYEEEE. The junction had 14 bases not matched to a gene; V was cut back by 3 bases and J by 7 bases. The CDR3 has 16 residues. The CDR3 sequence is CASSWDLAGPGSEQYF. The CDR3 DNA reads TGTGCCAGCAGCTGGGATCTAGCGGGACCGGGTTCTGAGCAGTACTTC. Full variable domain (remainder filled in from reference TRBV5-6 and TRBJ2-7): DAGVTQSPTHLIKTRGQQVTLRCSPKSGHDTVSWYQQALGQGPQFIFQYYEEEERQRGNFPDRFSGHQFPNYSSELNVNALLLGDSALYLCASSWDLAGPGSEQYFGPGTRLTVT.

The CDR3 region has the DNA TGCAGCGCTGCCCAAGGGACAGGGATGGACCAGCCCCAGCATTTT. Translating gives CSAAQGTGMDQPQHF. This rearrangement joins TRBV29-1 to TRBJ1-5, with TRBD1 identical over 9 bases. The junction had 14 bases not matched to a gene; V was cut back by 7 bases and J by 7 bases. The CDR3 totals 15 residues. In germline, CDR1 is SQVTM, CDR2 ANQGSEA.

The rearrangement links TRBV28 to TRBJ2-3; D could derive from TRBD1 or TRBD2 (6 bases each). Trimming took off 3 bases at V and 2 bases at J, with 12 bases between the two ends. The CDR3 length is 15 residues. In germline, CDR1 is MDHEN, CDR2 SYDVKM. CDR3: CASSFGGDITDTQYF. The CDR3 region has the DNA TGTGCCAGCAGTTTTGGCGGGGACATCACAGATACGCAGTATTTT.

CDR3 protein: CASRPSLSGELFF. In nucleotides, the CDR3 is TGTGCCAGCAGGCCCAGCCTTTCCGGGGAGCTGTTTTTT. The V and J genes are TRBV2 and TRBJ2-2; unclear D gene. The V gene lost 6 bases and the J gene lost 6 bases, with 11 bases spanning the gap. The CDR3 covers 13 residues. Germline assignment: CDR1 SNHLY and CDR2 FYNNEI.

The chain joins TRBV9 to TRBJ2-2; 7 positions match TRBD1. Germline V gene lookup returns CDR1 SGDLS and CDR2 YYNGEE. The CDR3 extends over 15 amino acids. V dropped 6 bases and J dropped 3; count of bases not matched to a gene: 8. The CDR3 DNA sequence: TGTGCCAGCAATACGGGACAGACTTACACCGGGGAGCTGTTTTTT. It specifies CASNTGQTYTGELFF. Using reference TRBV9 and TRBJ2-2 for the parts outside the CDR3, the full variable domain is DSGVTQTPKHLITATGQRVTLRCSPRSGDLSVYWYQQSLDQGLQFLIQYYNGEERAKGNILERFSAQQFPDLHSELNLSSLELGDSALYFCASNTGQTYTGELFFGEGSRLTVL.

This chain joins TRBV6-1 and TRBJ2-7; 8 bases are a match to TRBD2. The CDR3 length is 14 residues. Germline V gene lookup returns CDR1 MNHNS and CDR2 SASEGT. V lost 3 bases, J lost 3 bases, and 4 bases stayed unmatched. In DNA form, the CDR3 reads TGTGCCAGCAGTGAGATTAGCGGGAACTACGAGCAGTACTTC. Translating gives CASSEISGNYEQYF.

This clone appeared a single time. The CDR3 loop is CASSGTPSGGEQYF. The DNA of the CDR3 is TGTGCCAGCAGCGGTACACCCTCGGGGGGCGAGCAGTACTTC. The gene calls are TRBV9 and TRBJ2-7, with TRBD2 matching 7 bases. Germline assignment: CDR1 SGDLS and CDR2 YYNGEE. Trimming cost V 3 bases and J 6 bases; bases outside gene matches: 9. The CDR3 sequence is 14 residues long.

The table lists this clone with a count of one. The chain has TRBV9 and TRBJ2-1; 11 bases align to TRBD2. The CDR3 contains 15 residues. V gave up 4 bases and J gave up 5 bases; unmatched junction bases: 5. The V gene's germline CDR1 is SGDLS and CDR2 YYNGEE. DNA for the CDR3: TGTGCCAGCAGCACGGGACTAGCGGCGAACAATGAGCAGTTCTTC. Amino acids: CASSTGLAANNEQFF.

The rearrangement links TRBV13 to TRBJ2-2, with 11 bases lining up with TRBD2. The CDR3 is 16 residues long. With V trimmed by 3 bases and J by 7 bases, 7 bases remained unmatched. Germline CDR1 PRHDT, CDR2 FYEKMQ (reference sequence). CDR3 region: CASSFRLAGTNGELFF. CDR3 nucleotide sequence: TGTGCCAGCAGCTTCCGACTAGCGGGAACCAACGGGGAGCTGTTTTTT.

The chain recombines TRBV4-1 with TRBJ2-5; D not resolved. The V end was cut by 0 bases, the J end by 11 bases, with 13 bases between. Germline V lookup: CDR1 MGHRA, CDR2 YSYEKL. The CDR3 runs 13 residues. CDR3 loop: CASSQEESGQQYF. CDR3 in DNA: TGCGCCAGCAGCCAAGAAGAGTCTGGGCAGCAGTACTTC.

The table lists this clone with a few counts. The chain joins TRBV19 to TRBJ2-2, with 9 bases identical to TRBD2. The length of the CDR3 is 16 residues. CDR1 LNHDA and CDR2 SQIVND come from the germline V gene (reference sequence). V trimming: 1 base; J trimming: 7 bases; junction bases outside the gene matches: 7. The CDR3 loop reads CASSIAAGGEGGELFF. CDR3 nucleotide sequence: TGTGCCAGTAGTATAGCAGCGGGGGGAGAGGGCGGGGAGCTGTTTTTT.

J is TRBJ2-3 and V is TRBV7-9, with 10 bases matching TRBD2. Germline loops: CDR1 SEHNR, CDR2 FQNEAQ (reference sequence). CDR3 length equals 15 residues. After removal of 6 bases from V and 1 base from J, the junction contained 4 bases not matched to a gene. Here the CDR3 reads CASSSLAGGTDTQYF. The CDR3 region has the DNA TGTGCCAGCAGTTCCCTAGCGGGGGGCACAGATACGCAGTATTTT.

This clone was seen only a few times. The chain uses TRBV7-9 and TRBJ2-2; a possible D gene is TRBD1 (5 bases). CDR1 and CDR2 (germline): SEHNR, FQNEAQ (reference sequence). The CDR3 runs to 13 residues. V lost 3 bases to trimming and J lost 6 bases, with 8 bases between them. The CDR3 DNA follows: TGTGCCAGCAGCTTCTCAGGGTCCGGGGAGCTGTTTTTT. Residues: CASSFSGSGELFF.

This rearrangement joins TRBV2 to TRBJ2-7; D not certain. The germline V and J ends were trimmed by 2 bases and 3 bases, with 2 bases remaining between them. CDR3 length equals 11 residues. The germline CDR1 and CDR2 sequences are SNHLY and FYNNEI. The CDR3 loop is CASSELYEQYF. In DNA, the CDR3 is TGTGCCAGCAGTGAACTCTACGAGCAGTACTTC.

The J gene is TRBJ2-3, the V gene TRBV9, with no clear D. The CDR3 is made up of 12 amino acids. CDR1 and CDR2 (germline): SGDLS, YYNGEE. V was cut by 4 bases and J by 4 bases, with 7 bases left in between. CDR3 coding DNA: TGTGCCAGCAGCCTTAGGGCAGATACGCAGTATTTT. It codes for CASSLRADTQYF. The whole variable domain, filled in from reference TRBV9 and TRBJ2-3, reads DSGVTQTPKHLITATGQRVTLRCSPRSGDLSVYWYQQSLDQGLQFLIQYYNGEERAKGNILERFSAQQFPDLHSELNLSSLELGDSALYFCASSLRADTQYFGPGTRLTVL.

The rearrangement joins TRBV4-1 to TRBJ2-7; no reliable D call. Germline CDR1 MGHRA, CDR2 YSYEKL. Trimming removed 1 base at V and 1 base at J, with 8 bases between. The CDR3 is 14 amino acids. In DNA, the CDR3 is TGCGCCAGCAGCCAAGGACAAGGTTCCTACGAGCAGTACTTC. Amino acids: CASSQGQGSYEQYF.

The chain joins TRBV7-2 to TRBJ1-5; D remains unclear. CDR3 size: 13 residues. Germline V gives CDR1 SGHTA, CDR2 FQGNSA. The V end lost 1 base, the J end lost 4 bases, and 5 bases lay between the germline ends. The CDR3 DNA is TGTGCCAGCAGCTTAGTGGAGAATCAGCCCCAGCATTTT. Translation gives CASSLVENQPQHF.

This chain connects TRBV7-9 to TRBJ2-1; 10 bases are shared with TRBD2. The J segment lost 7 bases and the V segment lost 0 bases, leaving 6 bases of the junction unmatched. CDR1 is SEHNR and CDR2 is FQNEAQ in the germline V gene (reference sequence). The CDR3 has 16 residues. The CDR3 DNA follows: TGTGCCAGCAGCTTAGCGAAACTAGCGGGAAGAAATGAGCAGTTCTTC. As protein: CASSLAKLAGRNEQFF.

The chain is built from TRBV25-1 and TRBJ1-5; D uncertain. This CDR3 region has 14 residues. CDR1 MGHDK and CDR2 SYGVNS come from the germline V gene. Trimming pared 1 base from V and 4 bases from J, leaving 8 bases between. In nucleotides, the CDR3 is TGTGCCAGCAGTGAATCCGGCACTAATCAGCCCCAGCATTTT. It yields the protein CASSESGTNQPQHF. Together with reference TRBV25-1 and TRBJ1-5, the CDR3 gives the full variable domain: EADIYQTPRYLVIGTGKKITLECSQTMGHDKMYWYQQDPGMELHLIHYSYGVNSTEKGDLSSESTVSRIRTEHFPLTLESARPSHTSQYLCASSESGTNQPQHFGDGTRLSIL.

The rearrangement uses TRBV7-2 and TRBJ2-4; possibly TRBD1 or TRBD2 for D (5 bases each). CDR1 and CDR2 (germline): SGHTA, FQGNSA. V was cut by 2 bases and J by 3 bases, with 14 bases left in between. The CDR3 is made up of 16 amino acids. The CDR3 nucleotides read TGTGCCAGCAGCTTATTAGTCGGGGCGGTCAAAAACATTCAGTACTTC. Translation: CASSLLVGAVKNIQYF. Full variable domain (missing parts from reference TRBV7-2 and TRBJ2-4): GAGVSQSPSNKVTEKGKDVELRCDPISGHTALYWYRQSLGQGLEFLIYFQGNSAPDKSGLPSDRFSAERTGGSVSTLTIQRTQQEDSAVYLCASSLLVGAVKNIQYFGAGTRLSVL.

The chain combines TRBV29-1 with TRBJ2-5, with TRBD1 identical over 11 bases. Judging by the DNA end, TRBJ2-7 fits better; the J call may be wrong. The CDR3 sequence is 13 residues long. Germline V gene data show CDR1 as SQVTM and CDR2 as ANQGSEA. The CDR3, as DNA: TGCAGCGCCGGACAGGGGGCGTACTACGAGCAGTACTTC. Its protein product is CSAGQGAYYEQYF.

This rearrangement joins TRBV5-8 to TRBJ1-4; the match to TRBD1 covers 8 bases. The V segment lost 4 bases and the J segment 6 bases; nucleotides outside the gene matches: 8. Germline V gene lookup returns CDR1 SGHTS and CDR2 YDEGEE. This CDR3 is built from 15 residues. The CDR3 DNA follows: TGTGCCAGCAGCCTCAGGGGACAGGCAGATGAAAAACTGTTTTTT. Encoded protein: CASSLRGQADEKLFF.

The genes are TRBV7-9 and TRBJ2-5; D ambiguous. Between the trimmed V and J ends, which lost 5 bases and 7 bases, there was a span of 14 bases. The CDR3 runs 13 residues. The germline V gene has CDR1 SEHNR and CDR2 FQNEAQ (reference sequence). The CDR3 loop reads CASSPSDGLTQYF. The CDR3, as DNA: TGTGCCAGCAGCCCTTCGGACGGGCTGACCCAGTACTTC.